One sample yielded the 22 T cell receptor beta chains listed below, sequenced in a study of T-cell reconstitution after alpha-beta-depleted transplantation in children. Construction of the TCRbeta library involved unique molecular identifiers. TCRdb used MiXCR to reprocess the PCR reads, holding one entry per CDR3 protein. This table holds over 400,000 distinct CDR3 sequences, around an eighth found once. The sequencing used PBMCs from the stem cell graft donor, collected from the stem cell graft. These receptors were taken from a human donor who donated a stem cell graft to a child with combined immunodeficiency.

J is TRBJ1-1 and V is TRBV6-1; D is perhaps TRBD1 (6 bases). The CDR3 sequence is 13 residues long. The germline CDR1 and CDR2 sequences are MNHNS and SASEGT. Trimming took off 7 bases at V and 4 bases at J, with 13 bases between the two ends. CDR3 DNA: TGTGCCAGCACCAGAGACAGGAGCACTGAAGCTTTCTTT. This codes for CASTRDRSTEAFF.

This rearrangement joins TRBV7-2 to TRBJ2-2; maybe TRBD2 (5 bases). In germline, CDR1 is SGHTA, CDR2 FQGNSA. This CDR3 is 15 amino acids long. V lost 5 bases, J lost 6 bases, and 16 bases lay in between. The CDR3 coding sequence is TGTGCCAGCAGCCGCGGTGGTATCGGGGCCGGGGAGCTGTTTTTT. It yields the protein CASSRGGIGAGELFF.

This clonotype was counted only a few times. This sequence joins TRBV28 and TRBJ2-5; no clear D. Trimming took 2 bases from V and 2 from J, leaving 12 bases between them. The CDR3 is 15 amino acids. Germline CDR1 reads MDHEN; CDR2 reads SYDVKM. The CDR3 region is CASSLNLGRQETQYF. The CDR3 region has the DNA TGTGCCAGCAGTTTAAATTTGGGAAGACAAGAGACCCAGTACTTC.

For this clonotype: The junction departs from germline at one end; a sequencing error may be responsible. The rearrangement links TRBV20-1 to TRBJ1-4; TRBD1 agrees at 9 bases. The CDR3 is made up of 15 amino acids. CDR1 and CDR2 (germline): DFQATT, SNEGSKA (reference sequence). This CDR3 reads CSATRRDRAKEKLFF. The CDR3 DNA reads TGCAGTGCTACCCGTCGGGACAGGGCTAAAGAAAAACTGTTTTTT.

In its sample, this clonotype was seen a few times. The DNA of the CDR3 is TGTGCCAGCAGTCCCGGCCGGGAGTTCCCCTACGAGCAGTACTTC. Protein sequence: CASSPGREFPYEQYF. This chain links TRBV28 with TRBJ2-7, with D perhaps TRBD2 (6 bases). Germline V gives CDR1 MDHEN, CDR2 SYDVKM. The CDR3 has 15 residues. Between the trimmed V and J ends, which lost 5 bases and 2 bases, there was a span of 16 bases.

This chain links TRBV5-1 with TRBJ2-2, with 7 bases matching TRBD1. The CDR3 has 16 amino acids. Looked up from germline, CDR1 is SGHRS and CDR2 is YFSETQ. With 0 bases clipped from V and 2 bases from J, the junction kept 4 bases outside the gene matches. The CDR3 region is CASSLDRGGNTGELFF. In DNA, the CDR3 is TGCGCCAGCAGCTTGGACAGGGGCGGTAACACCGGGGAGCTGTTTTTT.

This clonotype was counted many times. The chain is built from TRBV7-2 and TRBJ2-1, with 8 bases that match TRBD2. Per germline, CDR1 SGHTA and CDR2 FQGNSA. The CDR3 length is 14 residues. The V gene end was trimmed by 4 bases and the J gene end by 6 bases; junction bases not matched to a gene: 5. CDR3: CASSYTGGGNEQFF. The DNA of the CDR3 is TGTGCCAGCAGCTATACCGGGGGGGGCAATGAGCAGTTCTTC. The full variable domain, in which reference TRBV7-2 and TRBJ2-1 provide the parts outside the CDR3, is GAGVSQSPSNKVTEKGKDVELRCDPISGHTALYWYRQSLGQGLEFLIYFQGNSAPDKSGLPSDRFSAERTGGSVSTLTIQRTQQEDSAVYLCASSYTGGGNEQFFGPGTRLTVL.

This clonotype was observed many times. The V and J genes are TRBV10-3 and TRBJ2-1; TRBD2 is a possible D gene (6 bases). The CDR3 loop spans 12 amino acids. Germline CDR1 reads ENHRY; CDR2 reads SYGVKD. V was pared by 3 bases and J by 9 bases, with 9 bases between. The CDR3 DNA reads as TGTGCCATCAGTGACGGCGGGACTGAGCAGTTCTTC. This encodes CAISDGGTEQFF.

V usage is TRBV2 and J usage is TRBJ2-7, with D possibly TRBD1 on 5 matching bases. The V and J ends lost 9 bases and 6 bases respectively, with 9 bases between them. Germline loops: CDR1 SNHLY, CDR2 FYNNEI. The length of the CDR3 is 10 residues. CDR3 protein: CASEGVEQYF. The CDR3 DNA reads TGTGCCAGTGAAGGGGTCGAGCAGTACTTC.

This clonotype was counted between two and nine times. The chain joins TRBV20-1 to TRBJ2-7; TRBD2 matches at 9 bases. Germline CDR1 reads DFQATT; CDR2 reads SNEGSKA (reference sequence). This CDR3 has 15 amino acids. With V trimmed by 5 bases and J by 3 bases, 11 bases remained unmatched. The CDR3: CSAQTPGLAYYEQYF. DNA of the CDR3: TGCAGTGCTCAGACTCCGGGACTAGCTTACTACGAGCAGTACTTC.

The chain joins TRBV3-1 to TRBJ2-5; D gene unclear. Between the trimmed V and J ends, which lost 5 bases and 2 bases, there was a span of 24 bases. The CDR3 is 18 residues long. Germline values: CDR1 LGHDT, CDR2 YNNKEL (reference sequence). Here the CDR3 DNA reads TGTGCCAGCAGCTCCTGGGTCAGGAGCGCAGGATCTCAAGAGACCCAGTACTTC. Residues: CASSSWVRSAGSQETQYF.

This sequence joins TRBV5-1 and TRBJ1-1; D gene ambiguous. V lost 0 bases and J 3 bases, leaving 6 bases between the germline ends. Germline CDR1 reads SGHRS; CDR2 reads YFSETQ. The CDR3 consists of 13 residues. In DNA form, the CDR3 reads TGCGCCAGCAGCTTGGCAAGCGACACTGAAGCTTTCTTT. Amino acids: CASSLASDTEAFF.

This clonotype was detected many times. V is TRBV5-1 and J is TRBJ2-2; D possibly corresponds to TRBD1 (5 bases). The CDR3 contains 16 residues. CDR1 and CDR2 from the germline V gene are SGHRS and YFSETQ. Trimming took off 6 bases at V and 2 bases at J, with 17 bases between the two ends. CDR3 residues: CASTQSRTLNTGELFF. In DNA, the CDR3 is TGCGCCAGCACCCAGTCCCGGACACTTAACACCGGGGAGCTGTTTTTT.

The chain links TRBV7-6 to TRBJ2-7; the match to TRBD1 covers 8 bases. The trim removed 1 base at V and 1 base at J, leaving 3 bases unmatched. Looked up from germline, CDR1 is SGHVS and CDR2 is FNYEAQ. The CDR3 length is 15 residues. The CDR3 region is CASSLGTGWSYEQYF. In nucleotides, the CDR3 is TGTGCCAGCAGCTTAGGGACAGGGTGGTCCTACGAGCAGTACTTC.

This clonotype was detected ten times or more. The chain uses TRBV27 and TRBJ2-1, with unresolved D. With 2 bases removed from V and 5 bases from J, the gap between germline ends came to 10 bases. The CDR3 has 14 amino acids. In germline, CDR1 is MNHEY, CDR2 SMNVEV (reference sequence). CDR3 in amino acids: CASSLAVQNNEQFF. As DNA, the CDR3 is TGTGCCAGCAGTTTAGCGGTTCAAAACAATGAGCAGTTCTTC.

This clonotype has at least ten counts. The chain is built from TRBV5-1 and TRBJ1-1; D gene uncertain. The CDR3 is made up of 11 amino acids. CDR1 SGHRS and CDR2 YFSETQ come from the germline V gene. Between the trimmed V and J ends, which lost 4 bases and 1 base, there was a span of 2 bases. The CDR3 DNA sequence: TGCGCCAGCAGCGCGAACACTGAAGCTTTCTTT. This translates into CASSANTEAFF.

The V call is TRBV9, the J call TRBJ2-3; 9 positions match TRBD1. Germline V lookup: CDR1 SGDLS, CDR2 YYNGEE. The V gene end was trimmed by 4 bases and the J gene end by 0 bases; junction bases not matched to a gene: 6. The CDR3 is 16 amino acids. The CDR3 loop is CASSSRDRVSTDTQYF. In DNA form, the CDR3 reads TGTGCCAGCAGCTCCAGGGACAGGGTTAGCACAGATACGCAGTATTTT.

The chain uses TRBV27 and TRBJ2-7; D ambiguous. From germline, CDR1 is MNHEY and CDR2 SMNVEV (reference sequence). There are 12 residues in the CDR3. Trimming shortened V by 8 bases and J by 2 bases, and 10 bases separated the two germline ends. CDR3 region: CASGSSPYEQYF. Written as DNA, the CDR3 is TGTGCCAGCGGGTCCTCACCCTACGAGCAGTACTTC.

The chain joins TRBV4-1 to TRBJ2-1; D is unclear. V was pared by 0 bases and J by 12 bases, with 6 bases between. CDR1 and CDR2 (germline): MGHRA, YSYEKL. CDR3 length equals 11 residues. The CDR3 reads CASSQDWRQFF. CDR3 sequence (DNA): TGCGCCAGCAGCCAAGACTGGCGGCAGTTCTTC.

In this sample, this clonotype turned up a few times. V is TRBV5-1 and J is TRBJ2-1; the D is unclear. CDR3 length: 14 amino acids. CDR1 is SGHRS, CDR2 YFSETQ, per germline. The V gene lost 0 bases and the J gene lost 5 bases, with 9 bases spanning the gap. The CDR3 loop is CASSLVTLNNEQFF. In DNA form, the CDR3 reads TGCGCCAGCAGCTTGGTTACCCTCAACAATGAGCAGTTCTTC. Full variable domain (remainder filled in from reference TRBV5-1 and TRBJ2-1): KAGVTQTPRYLIKTRGQQVTLSCSPISGHRSVSWYQQTPGQGLQFLFEYFSETQRNKGNFPGRFSGRQFSNSRSEMNVSTLELGDSALYLCASSLVTLNNEQFFGPGTRLTVL.

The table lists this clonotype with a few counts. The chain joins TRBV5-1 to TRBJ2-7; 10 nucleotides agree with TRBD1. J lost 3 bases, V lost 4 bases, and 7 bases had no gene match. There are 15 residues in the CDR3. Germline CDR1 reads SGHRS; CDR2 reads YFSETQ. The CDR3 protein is CASSTPDRGNYEQYF. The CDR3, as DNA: TGCGCCAGCAGCACGCCGGACAGGGGGAACTACGAGCAGTACTTC.

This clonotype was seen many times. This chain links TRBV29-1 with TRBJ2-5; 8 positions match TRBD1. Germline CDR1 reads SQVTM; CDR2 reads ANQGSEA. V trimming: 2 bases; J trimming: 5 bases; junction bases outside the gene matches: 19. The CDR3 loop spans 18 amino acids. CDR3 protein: CSVESPFSGGAGKETQYF. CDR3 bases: TGCAGCGTTGAATCGCCTTTCTCAGGGGGCGCGGGGAAGGAGACCCAGTACTTC.